These T cell receptor beta chains were read from a single sample in a study of Ad26.COV2.S vaccination and SARS-CoV-2 variants. Assay used: immunoSEQ multiplex PCR; TCRdb lists only in-frame clones, some missing. This sample has hundreds of thousands of clones; roughly 87% occur once, and the top ten carry around 3.6%. The sequenced sample was peripheral blood, obtained in a trial of Ad26.COV2.S vaccine versus placebo. The source is a person between 18 and 59 years old who received the Ad26.COV2.S COVID-19 vaccine or a placebo. The CDR3 runs from the conserved cysteine through the conserved F or W. Fields, in order: J gene, clone size, V gene, D gene, CDR3 DNA, CDR3 protein. D genes are given only for firm matches. Clone size is shown for a subset of rows, as once, few, many or a class of expanded clone.

TRBJ1-1 - TRBV25-1 - TGTGCCAGCAGTGAAAGGGGGTTCACTGAAGCTTTCTTT CASSERGFTEAFF
TRBJ1-4 - TRBV4-1 - TGCGCCAGCAGCGGGTGGGGGATGGGGGTAAATGAAAAACTGTTTTTT CASSGWGMGVNEKLFF
TRBJ1-1 - TRBV5-1 TRBD1 TGCGCCAGCAGTCCCGGGACAGAAAACACTGAAGCTTTCTTT CASSPGTENTEAFF
TRBJ2-2 - TRBV6-2/TRBV6-3 - TGTGCCAGCAGTTACGGGCAGGGGTGGAGCACCGGGGAGCTGTTTTTT CASSYGQGWSTGELFF
TRBJ2-3 - TRBV7-2 TRBD1 TGTGCCAGCAGCCGGGACAGGAGCACAGATACGCAGTATTTT CASSRDRSTDTQYF
TRBJ2-5 - TRBV5-1 - TGCGCCAGCAGCTTTCCCCGGGACGGGGGAGAAGAGACCCAGTACTTC CASSFPRDGGEETQYF
TRBJ1-2 - TRBV27 - TGTGCCAGCAGTTCTAATTCTTGGCAGAGATATGGCTACACCTTC CASSSNSWQRYGYTF
TRBJ1-5 once TRBV29-1 TRBD1 TGCAGCGTTACAGGGGGCAACAATCAGCCCCAGCATTTT CSVTGGNNQPQHF
TRBJ2-2 - TRBV11-2 - TGTGCCAGCAGGCGAACGAGAACCGGGGAGCTGTTTTTT CASRRTRTGELFF
TRBJ1-2 - TRBV10-3 TRBD1 TGTGCCATCAGGGCGACAGGGGGGGATGGCTACACCTTC CAIRATGGDGYTF
TRBJ2-7 - TRBV3-1/TRBV3-2 TRBD2 TGTGCCAGCAGCCGGGCAGCGGGGGCGATCTACGAGCAGTACTTC CASSRAAGAIYEQYF
TRBJ2-1 - TRBV20-1 TRBD2 TGCAGTGCTAGTAGGCAGCGGGGGGGCCATGAGCAGTTCTTC CSASRQRGGHEQFF
TRBJ1-1 - TRBV19 - TGTGCCAGTAGTATGTGGGTGAACACTGAAGCTTTCTTT CASSMWVNTEAFF